Listed below are T cell receptor beta chains from one sample, sequenced in a study of glioma-infiltrating T cells. TCRdb redid the calling of the multiplex PCR reads with MiXCR, one entry per CDR3 protein. The sample has 300,000 to 450,000 distinct CDR3 sequences; roughly two fifths are singletons. Specimen: glioma tissue, nonneoplastic brain tissue, or PBMCs (not recorded which). These receptors were collected from a human donor with low-grade glioma or glioblastoma, undergoing nonglioma brain surgery, or in good health (not recorded which). Each CDR3 is given with its conserved first and last residue.

V gene	J gene	CDR3 protein
TRBV4-1	TRBJ2-3	CASRHERDPSPSDTQYF
TRBV4-1	TRBJ1-4	CASSYTGVATNEKLFF
TRBV29-1	TRBJ1-5	CSVVLGADRNQPQHF
TRBV10-3	TRBJ2-3	CARGTTDTQYF
TRBV4-1	TRBJ1-1	CASKGGTILNTEAFF
TRBV2	TRBJ2-7	CASSLDSLGEQYF
TRBV29-1	TRBJ2-1	CSVAARLAQANEQFF
TRBV6-1	TRBJ1-1	CASSPHRHPTEAFF
TRBV19	TRBJ1-1	CASRSIVNTEAFF
TRBV7-2	TRBJ1-2	CASSLEQGSGYTF
TRBV7-9	TRBJ1-1	CASSSQNGNTEAFF
TRBV25-1	TRBJ2-5	CARSEYRPGEAQYF
TRBV24-1	TRBJ2-2	CATSDFRTTTNTGELFF
TRBV20-1	TRBJ2-7	CSPWTSYEQYF
TRBV7-2	TRBJ1-2	CASSRSGTGYYGYTF
TRBV3-1	TRBJ2-1	CASTTDATYNEQFF
TRBV20-1	TRBJ1-5	CSAKPPYSNQPQHF
TRBV19	TRBJ2-7	CASSIDGQGSSYEQYF
TRBV7-2	TRBJ2-7	CASSYRSSYEQYF
TRBV20-1	TRBJ2-1	CSAHRLSGRNYNEQFF
TRBV15	TRBJ2-3	CAASRETDTQYF
TRBV28	TRBJ2-5	CASSVWTSGSAPETQYF
TRBV27	TRBJ2-5	CASSRIAGGRETQYF
TRBV7-2	TRBJ2-7	CASRPGTGPYEQYF
TRBV7-8	TRBJ2-3	CASRLHRDSTDTQYF
TRBV7-3	TRBJ2-7	CASSLARGGYEQYF
TRBV12-3/TRBV12-4	TRBJ2-5	CASRVPGQETQYF
TRBV27	TRBJ1-4	CASSSGAVANEKLFF
TRBV6-2/TRBV6-3	TRBJ1-5	CASSYNLGTPSLHSNQPQHF
TRBV7-2	TRBJ1-1	CASSLKGGYTEAFF
TRBV18	TRBJ2-1	CASSPLSWRSYNEQFF
TRBV6-1	TRBJ1-6	CASSPDRGNSPLHF
TRBV6-9	TRBJ1-2	CVSSLRQVGGYTF
TRBV15	TRBJ2-3	CATTSRGAYTDTQYF
TRBV19	TRBJ2-3	CASTSGLHSTDTQYF
TRBV28	TRBJ2-1	CASSLSLSPEYNGQFF
TRBV7-8	TRBJ2-1	CAGSLVVPGNEQFF
TRBV27	TRBJ2-7	CASTRGDKEPYEQYF